The sequence of this TCR beta chain was determined in a study of CD8 T cells in Susac syndrome. Sequencing of TCR beta covered CD8+ and CD4+ T cells obtained from blood. Relapsing-remitting disease, either stable or active, was present in the treatment-naive patients who were the multiple sclerosis controls. While CD8+ and CD4+ T cells were isolated negatively, TEMRA cells were enriched by FACS. A quantity of roughly 0.5 to 1 ug RNA underwent reverse transcription using random hexamers. Amplification of TCR beta CDR3 by immunoSEQ multiplex PCR spanned 54 Vbeta and 13 Jbeta. MiXCR, applied by TCRdb to the immunoSEQ multiplex PCR reads, yields one record per CDR3 protein. Of under 150,000 distinct CDR3 sequences in the sample, around nine tenths were seen once. In this sample, this clonotype turned up a few times. Germline assignment: CDR1 SEHNR and CDR2 FQNEAQ (reference sequence). The V and J ends lost 6 bases and 1 base respectively, with 13 bases between them. This CDR3 region has 14 residues.

The chain has TRBV7-9 and TRBJ2-7; D assignment may be TRBD1 or TRBD2 (5 bases each). Input material: CD8+ T cells from PBMCs. The receptor was derived from a human donor with multiple sclerosis. In nucleotides, the CDR3 is TGTGCCAGCAGTTCCGGGACCTTTTCCTACGAGCAGTACTTC. It encodes CASSSGTFSYEQYF.